This entry is about one T cell receptor (beta chain). Unique molecular identifiers were incorporated when the TCRbeta library was constructed. TCRdb itself ran the PCR reads through MiXCR, one entry per CDR3 protein. The sample includes 350,000 to 400,000 distinct CDR3 sequences, over 20% of them seen just once. This sample was included in a study of T-cell reconstitution after alpha-beta-depleted transplantation in children. Per the germline V gene, CDR1 is ENHRY and CDR2 is SYGVKD. V lost 8 bases to trimming and J lost 3 bases, with 11 bases between them. This CDR3 contains 12 residues. The sample here was PBMCs from the stem cell graft donor, taken from the stem cell graft. The clonotype comes from a human donor who donated a stem cell graft to a child with acute myeloid leukemia. This chain links TRBV10-3 with TRBJ2-7; D remains unclear. The CDR3 sequence is CAIGPLSYEQYF. DNA of the CDR3: TGTGCCATCGGCCCCCTGAGCTACGAGCAGTACTTC.